This T cell receptor beta chain was observed in a study of glioma-infiltrating T cells. V was clipped by 4 bases and J by 1 base, with 10 bases between them. Germline lookup yields CDR1 SEHNR and CDR2 FQNEAQ (reference sequence). This CDR3 has 14 residues. Study conclusions and caveats: Non-neoplastic patients had below-expected tissue-blood divergence, while all gliomas exceeded expectation.

The iRepertoire nested amplicon-rescue multiplex PCR amplified TCR alpha and beta CDR3s from RNA. Tissue mRNA or PBMC total RNA, about 90-400 ng, went into one-step reverse transcription and amplification. In TCRdb, the multiplex PCR reads were re-called with MiXCR into one record per CDR3 protein. This table holds roughly 20,000 distinct CDR3 sequences, just under 25% found once. As concerns this clonotype: The antigen is unknown.

This receptor was obtained from a human donor with low-grade glioma or glioblastoma, undergoing nonglioma brain surgery, or in good health (not recorded which). V is TRBV7-9 and J is TRBJ1-1; unclear D gene. The sequenced material came from glioma tissue, nonneoplastic brain tissue, or PBMCs (not recorded which). CDR3 sequence (DNA): TGTGCCAGCAGCTCAGAGTCGTGGAACACTGAAGCTTTCTTT. Translating gives CASSSESWNTEAFF.